Listed below are T cell receptor beta chains from one sample, sequenced in a study of T cell repertoires in cytomegalovirus infection. What these receptors recognize is not known. MiXCR was run by TCRdb on the reads, yielding one entry per CDR3 protein. This table has about 27,000 distinct CDR3 sequences, 15% to 20% appearing once. Material: CD8+ T cells from cultured PBMCs, obtained from culture after CMV antigen stimulation. The receptors were gathered from a human donor in good health (CMV status not recorded). Some clones in this sample may be carry-over from other donors' samples. Both conserved end residues are part of each CDR3. Each record gives: V gene, clone size, D gene, J gene, CDR3 protein, CDR3 DNA. D genes are given only for firm matches. Not all rows give a size; the values are once, few, many and, for expanded clones, a class.

v_gene: TRBV11-3
abundance: -
d_gene: TRBD1
j_gene: TRBJ2-2
CDR3aa: CASSFATGGAGTGELFF
CDR3nt: TGTGCCAGCAGCTTCGCTACAGGGGGCGCGGGCACCGGGGAGCTGTTTTTT

v_gene: TRBV7-2
abundance: -
d_gene: -
j_gene: TRBJ1-5
CDR3aa: CASSLVSLRVNSNQPQHF
CDR3nt: TGTGCCAGCAGCTTAGTTTCTCTCAGGGTGAATAGCAATCAGCCCCAGCATTTT

v_gene: TRBV15
abundance: few
d_gene: -
j_gene: TRBJ2-7
CDR3aa: CATSSYPVSYEQYF
CDR3nt: TGTGCCACCAGCTCTTACCCGGTCTCCTACGAGCAGTACTTC

v_gene: TRBV9
abundance: -
d_gene: TRBD2
j_gene: TRBJ2-6
CDR3aa: CASSDPGSGRPISGANVLTF
CDR3nt: TGTGCCAGCAGCGACCCCGGAAGCGGGAGGCCTATTTCTGGGGCCAACGTCCTGACTTTC

v_gene: TRBV15
abundance: few
d_gene: -
j_gene: TRBJ2-1
CDR3aa: CATSRVGNEQFF
CDR3nt: TGTGCCACCAGCAGAGTCGGAAATGAGCAGTTCTTC

v_gene: TRBV12-3/TRBV12-4
abundance: many
d_gene: TRBD1
j_gene: TRBJ1-2
CDR3aa: CASSSLQGFGGYTF
CDR3nt: TGTGCCAGCAGCTCCTTACAGGGGTTTGGTGGCTACACCTTC

v_gene: TRBV7-2
abundance: -
d_gene: -
j_gene: TRBJ2-5
CDR3aa: CASSSSRRGEGETQYF
CDR3nt: TGTGCCAGCAGCTCATCTCGTCGGGGCGAAGGGGAGACCCAGTACTTC

v_gene: TRBV29-1
abundance: few
d_gene: -
j_gene: TRBJ1-3
CDR3aa: CSVEGPGSGNTIYF
CDR3nt: TGCAGCGTTGAAGGGCCAGGGAGCGGAAACACCATATATTTT

v_gene: TRBV19
abundance: few
d_gene: TRBD1
j_gene: TRBJ1-2
CDR3aa: CASLATDRGRGVGYTF
CDR3nt: TGTGCCAGTTTAGCCACCGACAGGGGACGGGGAGTTGGCTACACCTTC

v_gene: TRBV12-3/TRBV12-4
abundance: many
d_gene: -
j_gene: TRBJ2-7
CDR3aa: CASSGKYEQYF
CDR3nt: TGTGCCAGCAGTGGGAAATACGAGCAGTACTTC

v_gene: TRBV7-9
abundance: -
d_gene: -
j_gene: TRBJ1-1
CDR3aa: CASSLSSGTPTEAFF
CDR3nt: TGTGCCAGCAGCTTAAGTTCCGGGACACCAACTGAAGCTTTCTTT

v_gene: TRBV7-9
abundance: many
d_gene: -
j_gene: TRBJ1-2
CDR3aa: CASSLTGYGYTF
CDR3nt: TGTGCCAGCAGCTTAACGGGATATGGCTACACCTTC

v_gene: TRBV15
abundance: -
d_gene: TRBD2
j_gene: TRBJ2-3
CDR3aa: CATSARLAGGPDTQYF
CDR3nt: TGTGCCACCAGCGCACGACTAGCGGGGGGGCCAGATACGCAGTATTTT

v_gene: TRBV20-1
abundance: -
d_gene: TRBD2
j_gene: TRBJ2-7
CDR3aa: CSARMGTSGASYEQYF
CDR3nt: TGCAGTGCCCGGATGGGGACTAGCGGGGCCTCCTACGAGCAGTACTTC